What follows describes a single T cell receptor beta chain. Then a second PCR, running roughly 6 to 12 cycles, was carried out with a sample-barcoded 5' primer and a J-beta primer mix. TCRdb re-called the 5' RACE reads with MiXCR, one entry per CDR3 protein. Here the sample spans 500,000 to 650,000 distinct CDR3 sequences, about 29% being singletons. The sample comes from a study of blood T cells in healthy people across ages. The germline V gene encodes CDR1 LNHNV and CDR2 YYDKDF (reference sequence). This CDR3 has 17 residues. V lost 0 bases and J lost 3; bases outside the gene matches: 6. The same data also went into a second study, on T cells of mothers and their children.

What was sequenced was blood. The chain recombines TRBV15 with TRBJ2-5; TRBD2 agrees at 11 bases. The sequence came from a boy between 2 and 10 years old in good health. The DNA of the CDR3 is TGTGCCACCAGCAGAGATTGGGGTAGCGGGAGGGAAGAGACCCAGTACTTC. It codes for CATSRDWGSGREETQYF. Complete variable domain (other parts from reference TRBV15 and TRBJ2-5): DAMVIQNPRYQVTQFGKPVTLSCSQTLNHNVMYWYQQKSSQAPKLLFHYYDKDFNNEADTPDNFQSRRPNTSFCFLDIRSPGLGDTAMYLCATSRDWGSGREETQYFGPGTRLLVL.